This T cell receptor (beta chain) was recorded in a study of human T cells and chemical hapten exposure. Study information: Small volume differences among pooled libraries mainly caused per-sample TCR yield variation. Findings and caveats of the study: Because all patients had alopecia, their immune responses might differ from healthy ones.

MiXCR, applied by TCRdb to the RACE reads, yields one record per CDR3 protein. The profile shows 360,000 or so distinct CDR3 sequences, nearly 6.5% of them singletons. Time point of the sample: patch test 2, 6 weeks after DPC sensitization. As to treatment: therapeutic diphenylcyclopropenone sensitization with weekly scalp DPC. Blood draws came first, before each patch test. Germline CDR1 reads SGHRS; CDR2 reads YFSETQ. The CDR3 extends over 13 amino acids. Trimming took off 5 bases at V and 4 bases at J, with 12 bases between the two ends. This clonotype was counted ten times or more. The antigen remains undetermined.

The genes are TRBV5-1 and TRBJ2-5; possibly TRBD1 for D (6 bases). Specimen: whole blood, collected in connection with sensitization to the hapten diphenylcyclopropenone (DPC). This TCR was recovered from a woman under 30 with alopecia areata. Some clones in this sample may be carry-over from other donors' samples. The CDR3 DNA follows: TGCGCCAGCAGAGACGGACAGAGAGAGACCCAGTACTTC. This translates into CASRDGQRETQYF.